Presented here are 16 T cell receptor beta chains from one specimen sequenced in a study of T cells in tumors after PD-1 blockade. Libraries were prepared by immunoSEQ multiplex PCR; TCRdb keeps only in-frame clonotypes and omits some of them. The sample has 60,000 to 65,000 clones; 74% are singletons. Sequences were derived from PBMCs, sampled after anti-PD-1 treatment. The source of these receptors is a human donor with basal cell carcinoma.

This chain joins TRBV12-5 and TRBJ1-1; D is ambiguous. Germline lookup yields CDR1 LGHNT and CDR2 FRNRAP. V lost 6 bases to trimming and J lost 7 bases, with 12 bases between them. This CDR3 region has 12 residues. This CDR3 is CASGPPTGEAFF. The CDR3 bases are TGTGCTAGTGGCCCCCCCACGGGTGAAGCTTTCTTT.

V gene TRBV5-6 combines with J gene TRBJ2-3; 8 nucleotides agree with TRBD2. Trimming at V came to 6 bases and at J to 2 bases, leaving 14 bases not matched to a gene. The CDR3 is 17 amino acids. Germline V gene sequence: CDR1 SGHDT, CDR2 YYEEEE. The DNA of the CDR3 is TGTGCCAGCAATACTCCCCCGGGACTAGGTTCCACAGATACGCAGTATTTT. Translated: CASNTPPGLGSTDTQYF.

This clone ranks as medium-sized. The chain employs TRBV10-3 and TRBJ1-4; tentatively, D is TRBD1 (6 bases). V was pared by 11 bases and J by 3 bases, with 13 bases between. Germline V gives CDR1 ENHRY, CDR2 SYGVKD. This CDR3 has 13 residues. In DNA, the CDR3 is TGTGCCTCCCACAGGGATGCTAATGAAAAACTGTTTTTT. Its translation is CASHRDANEKLFF.

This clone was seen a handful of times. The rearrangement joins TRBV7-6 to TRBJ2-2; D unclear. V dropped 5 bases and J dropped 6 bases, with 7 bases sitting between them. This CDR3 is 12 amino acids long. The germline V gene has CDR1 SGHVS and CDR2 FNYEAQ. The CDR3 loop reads CASSGASGELFF. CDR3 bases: TGTGCCAGCAGCGGAGCTTCCGGGGAGCTGTTTTTT.

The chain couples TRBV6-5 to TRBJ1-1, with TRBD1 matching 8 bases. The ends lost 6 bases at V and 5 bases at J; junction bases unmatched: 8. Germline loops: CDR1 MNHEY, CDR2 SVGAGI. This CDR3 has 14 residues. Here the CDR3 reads CASSLDRGRTEAFF. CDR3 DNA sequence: TGTGCCAGCAGCCTCGACAGGGGACGGACTGAAGCTTTCTTT.

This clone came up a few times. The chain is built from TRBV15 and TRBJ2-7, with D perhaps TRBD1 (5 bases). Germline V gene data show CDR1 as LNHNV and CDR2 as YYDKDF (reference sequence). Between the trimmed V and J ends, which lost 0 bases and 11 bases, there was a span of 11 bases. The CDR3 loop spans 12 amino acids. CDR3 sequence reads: CATSRDLAGKYF. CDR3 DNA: TGTGCCACCAGCAGAGATCTGGCAGGGAAGTACTTC.

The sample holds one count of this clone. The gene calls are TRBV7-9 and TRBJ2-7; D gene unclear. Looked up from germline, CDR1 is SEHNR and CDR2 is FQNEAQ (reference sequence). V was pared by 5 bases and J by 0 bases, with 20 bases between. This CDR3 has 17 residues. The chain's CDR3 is CASSRSPLKNFSYEQYF. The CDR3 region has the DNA TGTGCCAGCAGCAGAAGTCCCCTAAAGAACTTCTCCTACGAGCAGTACTTC. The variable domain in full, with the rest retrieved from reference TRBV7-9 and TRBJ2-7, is DTGVSQNPRHKITKRGQNVTFRCDPISEHNRLYWYRQTLGQGPEFLTYFQNEAQLEKSRLLSDRFSAERPKGSFSTLEIQRTEQGDSAMYLCASSRSPLKNFSYEQYFGPGTRLTVT.

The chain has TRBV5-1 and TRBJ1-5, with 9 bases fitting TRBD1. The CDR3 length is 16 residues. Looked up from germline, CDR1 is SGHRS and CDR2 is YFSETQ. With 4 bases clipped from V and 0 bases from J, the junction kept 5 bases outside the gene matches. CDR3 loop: CASSLGTGYSNQPQHF. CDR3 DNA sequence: TGCGCCAGCAGCCTCGGGACAGGGTATAGCAATCAGCCCCAGCATTTT. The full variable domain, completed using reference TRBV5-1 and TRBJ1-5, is KAGVTQTPRYLIKTRGQQVTLSCSPISGHRSVSWYQQTPGQGLQFLFEYFSETQRNKGNFPGRFSGRQFSNSRSEMNVSTLELGDSALYLCASSLGTGYSNQPQHFGDGTRLSIL.

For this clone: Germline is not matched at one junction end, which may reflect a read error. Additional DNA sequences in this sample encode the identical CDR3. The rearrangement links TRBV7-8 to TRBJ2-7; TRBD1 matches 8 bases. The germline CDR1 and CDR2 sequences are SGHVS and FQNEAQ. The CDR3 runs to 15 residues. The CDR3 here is CASSLAAGQGYEQYF. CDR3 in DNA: TGTGCCAGTAGCTTAGCGGCTGGACAGGGATACGAGCAGTACTTC.

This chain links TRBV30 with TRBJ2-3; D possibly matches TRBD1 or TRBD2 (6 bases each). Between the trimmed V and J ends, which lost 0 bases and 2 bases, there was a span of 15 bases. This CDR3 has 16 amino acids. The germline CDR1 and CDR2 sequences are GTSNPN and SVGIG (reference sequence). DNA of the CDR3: TGTGCCTGGAGTGTTTTGCTGGGGGGCCCCACAGATACGCAGTATTTT. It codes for CAWSVLLGGPTDTQYF.

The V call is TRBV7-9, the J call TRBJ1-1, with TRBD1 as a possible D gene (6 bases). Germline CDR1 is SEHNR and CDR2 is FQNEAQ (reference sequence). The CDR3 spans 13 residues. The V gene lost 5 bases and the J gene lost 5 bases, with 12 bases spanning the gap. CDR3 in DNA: TGTGCCAGCAGCGAAGGGGGGTATACTGAAGCTTTCTTT. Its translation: CASSEGGYTEAFF.

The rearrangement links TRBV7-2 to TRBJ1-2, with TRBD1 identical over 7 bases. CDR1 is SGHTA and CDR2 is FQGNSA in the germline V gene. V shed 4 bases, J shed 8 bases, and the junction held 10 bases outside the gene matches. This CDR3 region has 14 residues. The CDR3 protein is CASSSYQGVEGYTF. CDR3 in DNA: TGTGCCAGCAGCTCATATCAGGGGGTGGAGGGCTACACCTTC.

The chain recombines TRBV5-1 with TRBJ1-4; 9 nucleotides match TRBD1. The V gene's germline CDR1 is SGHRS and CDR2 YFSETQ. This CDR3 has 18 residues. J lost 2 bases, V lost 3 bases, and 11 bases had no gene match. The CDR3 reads CASSYEQGASGTNEKLFF. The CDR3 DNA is TGCGCCAGCAGCTACGAACAGGGGGCCTCAGGGACTAATGAAAAACTGTTTTTT. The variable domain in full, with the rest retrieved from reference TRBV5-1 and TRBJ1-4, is KAGVTQTPRYLIKTRGQQVTLSCSPISGHRSVSWYQQTPGQGLQFLFEYFSETQRNKGNFPGRFSGRQFSNSRSEMNVSTLELGDSALYLCASSYEQGASGTNEKLFFGSGTQLSVL.

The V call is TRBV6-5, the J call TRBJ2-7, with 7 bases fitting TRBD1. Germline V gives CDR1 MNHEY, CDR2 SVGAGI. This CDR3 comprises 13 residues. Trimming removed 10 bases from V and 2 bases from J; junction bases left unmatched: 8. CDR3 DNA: TGTGCCACAAGGAGGACAGGAACCTACGAGCAGTACTTC. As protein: CATRRTGTYEQYF.

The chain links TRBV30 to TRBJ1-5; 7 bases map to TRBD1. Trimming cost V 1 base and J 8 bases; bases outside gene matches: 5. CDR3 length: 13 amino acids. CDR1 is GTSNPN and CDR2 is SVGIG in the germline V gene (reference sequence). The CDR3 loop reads CAWSAQGKEPQHF. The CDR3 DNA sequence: TGTGCCTGGAGTGCACAGGGGAAGGAGCCCCAGCATTTT.

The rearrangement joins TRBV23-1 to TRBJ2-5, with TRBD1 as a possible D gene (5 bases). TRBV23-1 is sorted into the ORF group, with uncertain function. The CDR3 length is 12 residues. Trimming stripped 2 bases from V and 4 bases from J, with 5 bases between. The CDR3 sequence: CASSQDRETQYF. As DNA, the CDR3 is TGCGCCAGCAGTCAAGACAGAGAGACCCAGTACTTC.